This T cell receptor (beta chain) came from a study of shared clonotypes between healthy human individuals. Study-wide context: There were three CD4 naive, three CD4 memory, two CD8 naive and one CD8 memory plates per donor.

Details on this clone: Its specificity is not known.

Over several immunoSEQ plates, each subset's genomic DNA was distributed in even portions. Assay used: immunoSEQ multiplex PCR; TCRdb lists only in-frame clones, some missing. The sample includes some 2.3 million clones, 85% to 95% of them seen just once. Regarding the study as a whole: Naive subsets usually exceeded memory subsets in estimated richness. The four-donor shared clonotypes exceeded non-shared clonotypes in generation probability, with non-shared ones scoring lower.

V gave up 5 bases and J gave up 6 bases; unmatched junction bases: 9. This CDR3 is built from 15 residues. Germline V gives CDR1 MNHNS, CDR2 SASEGT. This clonotype originated in a man younger than 35 in good health. Some clones in this sample may be carry-over from other donors' samples. The sequencing input was naive CD4+ T cells from PBMCs. Described subset: CD45RA+ positively selected. The V gene is TRBV6-1, the J gene TRBJ2-3; 9 positions match TRBD1. This CDR3 reads CASSFRDRVTDTQYF. CDR3 DNA sequence: TGTGCCAGCAGTTTCCGGGACAGGGTGACCGATACGCAGTATTTT.